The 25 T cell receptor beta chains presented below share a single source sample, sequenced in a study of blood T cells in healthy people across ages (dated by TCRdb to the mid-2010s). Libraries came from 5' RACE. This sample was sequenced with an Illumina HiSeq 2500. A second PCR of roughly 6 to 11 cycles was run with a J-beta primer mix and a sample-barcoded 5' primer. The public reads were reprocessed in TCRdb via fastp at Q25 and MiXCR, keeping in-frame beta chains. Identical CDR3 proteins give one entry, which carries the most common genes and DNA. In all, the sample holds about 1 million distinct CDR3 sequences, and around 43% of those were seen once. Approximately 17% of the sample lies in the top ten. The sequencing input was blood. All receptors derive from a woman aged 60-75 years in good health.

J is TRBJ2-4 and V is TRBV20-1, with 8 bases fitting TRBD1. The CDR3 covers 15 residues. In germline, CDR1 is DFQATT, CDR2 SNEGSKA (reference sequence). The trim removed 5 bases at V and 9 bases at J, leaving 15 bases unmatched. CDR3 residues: CSAVKLGQVESIQYF. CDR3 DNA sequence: TGCAGTGCTGTAAAACTGGGACAGGTGGAAAGCATTCAGTACTTC.

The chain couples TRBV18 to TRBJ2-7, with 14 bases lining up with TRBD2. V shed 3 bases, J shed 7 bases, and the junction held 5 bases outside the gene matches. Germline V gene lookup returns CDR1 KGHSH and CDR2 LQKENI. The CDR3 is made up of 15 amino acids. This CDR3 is CASSPTSGRGNEQYF. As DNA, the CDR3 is TGTGCCAGCTCACCGACTAGCGGGAGGGGGAATGAGCAGTACTTC. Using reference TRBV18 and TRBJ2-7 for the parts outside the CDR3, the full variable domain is NAGVMQNPRHLVRRRGQEARLRCSPMKGHSHVYWYRQLPEEGLKFMVYLQKENIIDESGMPKERFSAEFPKEGPSILRIQQVVRGDSAAYFCASSPTSGRGNEQYFGPGTRLTVT.

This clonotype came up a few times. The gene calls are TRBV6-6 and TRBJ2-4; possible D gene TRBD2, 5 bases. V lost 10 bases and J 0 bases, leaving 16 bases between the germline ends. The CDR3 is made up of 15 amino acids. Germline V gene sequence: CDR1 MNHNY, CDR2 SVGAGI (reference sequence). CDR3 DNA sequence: TGTGCCAACCCCGACGGGGAAGTAGCCAAAAACATTCAGTACTTC. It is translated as CANPDGEVAKNIQYF.

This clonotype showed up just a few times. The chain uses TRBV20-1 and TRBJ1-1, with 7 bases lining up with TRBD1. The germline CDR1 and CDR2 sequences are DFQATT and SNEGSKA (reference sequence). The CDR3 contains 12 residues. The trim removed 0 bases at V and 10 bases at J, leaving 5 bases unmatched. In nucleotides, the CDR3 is TGCAGTGCTAGAGATACAGGGGTCGGAGCTTTCTTT. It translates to CSARDTGVGAFF.

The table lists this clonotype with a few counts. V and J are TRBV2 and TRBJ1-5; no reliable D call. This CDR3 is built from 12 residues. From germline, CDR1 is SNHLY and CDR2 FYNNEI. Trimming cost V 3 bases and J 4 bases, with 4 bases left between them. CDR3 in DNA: TGTGCCAGCAGTGAGGTTAATCAGCCCCAGCATTTT. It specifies CASSEVNQPQHF.

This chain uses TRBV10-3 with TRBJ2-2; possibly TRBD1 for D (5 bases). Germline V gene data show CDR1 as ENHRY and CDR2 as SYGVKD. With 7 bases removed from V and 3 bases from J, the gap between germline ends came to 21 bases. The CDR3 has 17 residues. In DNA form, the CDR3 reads TGTGCCATCAAATCGGGTGGGGCCCGGCCTTACACCGGGGAGCTGTTTTTT. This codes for CAIKSGGARPYTGELFF.

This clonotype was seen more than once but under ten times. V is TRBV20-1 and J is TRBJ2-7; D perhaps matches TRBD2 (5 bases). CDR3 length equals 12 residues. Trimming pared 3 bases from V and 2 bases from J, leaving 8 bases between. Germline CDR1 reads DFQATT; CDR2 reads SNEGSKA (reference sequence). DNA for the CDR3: TGCAGTGCTAGCGGGAAGCCCTACGAGCAGTACTTC. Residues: CSASGKPYEQYF.

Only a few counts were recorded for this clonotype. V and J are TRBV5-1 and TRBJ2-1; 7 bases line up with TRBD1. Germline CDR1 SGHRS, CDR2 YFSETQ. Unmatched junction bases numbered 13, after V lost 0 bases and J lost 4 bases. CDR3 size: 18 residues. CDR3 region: CASSLGLDTGVKYNEQFF. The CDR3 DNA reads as TGCGCCAGCAGCTTGGGCCTGGACACAGGGGTAAAATACAATGAGCAGTTCTTC.

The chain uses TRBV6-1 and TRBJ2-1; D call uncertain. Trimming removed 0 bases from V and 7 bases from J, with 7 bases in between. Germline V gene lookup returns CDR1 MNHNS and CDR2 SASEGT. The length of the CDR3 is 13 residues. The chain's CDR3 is CASSEALWNEQFF. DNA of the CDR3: TGTGCCAGCAGTGAAGCTCTTTGGAATGAGCAGTTCTTC.

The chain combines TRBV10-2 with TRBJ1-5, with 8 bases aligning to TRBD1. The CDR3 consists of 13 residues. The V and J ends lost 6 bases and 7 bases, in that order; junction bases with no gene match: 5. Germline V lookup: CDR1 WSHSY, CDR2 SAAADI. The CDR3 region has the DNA TGCGCCAGCAGGGACAGGGAGGGCCAGCCCCAGCATTTT. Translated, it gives CASRDREGQPQHF.

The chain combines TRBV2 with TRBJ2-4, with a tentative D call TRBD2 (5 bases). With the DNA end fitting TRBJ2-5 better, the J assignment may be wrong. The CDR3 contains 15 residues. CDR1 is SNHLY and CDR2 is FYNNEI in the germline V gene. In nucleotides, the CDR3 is TGTGCCAGCAGCGGACTCTCGAAGGCCCAAGAGACCCAGTACTTC. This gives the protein CASSGLSKAQETQYF.

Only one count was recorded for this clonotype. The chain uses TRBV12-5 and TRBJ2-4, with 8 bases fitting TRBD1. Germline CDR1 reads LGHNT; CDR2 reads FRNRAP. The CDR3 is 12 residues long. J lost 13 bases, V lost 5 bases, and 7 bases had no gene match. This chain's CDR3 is CASGLNRGEQYF. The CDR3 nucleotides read TGTGCTAGTGGTCTAAACAGGGGGGAGCAGTACTTC.

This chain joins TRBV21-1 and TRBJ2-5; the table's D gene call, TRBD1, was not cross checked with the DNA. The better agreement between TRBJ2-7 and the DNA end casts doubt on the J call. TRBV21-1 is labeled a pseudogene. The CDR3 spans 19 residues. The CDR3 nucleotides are TGTGCCAGCAGCAAAGCGCTGGATTTGGGAGGGGGCGCCGCGGACGAGCAGTACTTC. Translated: CASSKALDLGGGAADEQYF.

The CDR3 protein is CASSPGLGSHEQFF. The DNA for the CDR3 is TGCGCCAGCAGCCCGGGACTAGGGAGCCATGAGCAGTTCTTC. The chain links TRBV5-1 to TRBJ2-1; 8 bases fit TRBD2. The CDR3 covers 14 residues. V lost 4 bases, J lost 8 bases, and 8 bases stayed unmatched. Germline V gives CDR1 SGHRS, CDR2 YFSETQ.

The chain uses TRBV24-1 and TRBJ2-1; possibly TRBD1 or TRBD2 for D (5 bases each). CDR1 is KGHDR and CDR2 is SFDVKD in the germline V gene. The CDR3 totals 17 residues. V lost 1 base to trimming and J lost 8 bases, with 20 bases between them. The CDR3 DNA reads TGTGCCACCAGTGATTTTTCCAACGGCAACAGGAGGTATGAGCAGTTCTTC. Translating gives CATSDFSNGNRRYEQFF.

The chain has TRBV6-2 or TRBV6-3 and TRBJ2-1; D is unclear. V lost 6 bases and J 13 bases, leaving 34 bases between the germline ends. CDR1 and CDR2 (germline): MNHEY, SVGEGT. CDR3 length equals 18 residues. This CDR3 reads CASSPYPHVKAEEWTQFF. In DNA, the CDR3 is TGTGCCAGCAGCCCATACCCCCATGTTAAGGCTGAAGAATGGACCCAGTTCTTC.

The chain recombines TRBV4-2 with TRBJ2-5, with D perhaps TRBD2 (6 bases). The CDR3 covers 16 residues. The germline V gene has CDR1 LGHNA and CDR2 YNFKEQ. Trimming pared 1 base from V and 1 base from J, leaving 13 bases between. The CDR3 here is CASSQAKGGRQETQYF. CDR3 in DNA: TGTGCCAGCAGCCAAGCTAAAGGAGGGCGCCAAGAGACCCAGTACTTC.

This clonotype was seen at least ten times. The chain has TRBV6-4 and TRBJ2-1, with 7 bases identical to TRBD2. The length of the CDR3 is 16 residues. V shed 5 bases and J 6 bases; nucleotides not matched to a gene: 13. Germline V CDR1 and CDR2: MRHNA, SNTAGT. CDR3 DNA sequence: TGTGCCAGCAGTCCCCTGGGGCGGGGGATAGGCAATGAGCAGTTCTTC. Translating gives CASSPLGRGIGNEQFF.

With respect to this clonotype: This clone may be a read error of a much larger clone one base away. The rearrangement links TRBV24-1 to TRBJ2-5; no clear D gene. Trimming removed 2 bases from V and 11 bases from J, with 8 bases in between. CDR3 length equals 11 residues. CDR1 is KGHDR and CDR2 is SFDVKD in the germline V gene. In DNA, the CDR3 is TGTGCCACCAGTGATTCCTACGCGCAGTACTTC. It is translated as CATSDSYAQYF.

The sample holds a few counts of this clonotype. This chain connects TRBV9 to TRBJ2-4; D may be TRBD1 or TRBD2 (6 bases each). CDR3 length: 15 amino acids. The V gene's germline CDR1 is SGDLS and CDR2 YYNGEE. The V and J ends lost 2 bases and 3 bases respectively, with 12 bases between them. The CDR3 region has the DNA TGTGCCAGCAGCGTGGGGGGCTCGGGCAAAAACATTCAGTACTTC. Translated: CASSVGGSGKNIQYF.

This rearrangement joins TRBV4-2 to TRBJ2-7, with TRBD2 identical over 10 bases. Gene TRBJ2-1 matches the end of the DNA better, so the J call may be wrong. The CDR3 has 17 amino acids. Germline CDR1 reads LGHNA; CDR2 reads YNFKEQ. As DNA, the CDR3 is TGTGCCAGCAGCCGGCTCCTAGCGGGAGTAGGAATCAATGAGCAGTTCTTC. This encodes CASSRLLAGVGINEQFF.

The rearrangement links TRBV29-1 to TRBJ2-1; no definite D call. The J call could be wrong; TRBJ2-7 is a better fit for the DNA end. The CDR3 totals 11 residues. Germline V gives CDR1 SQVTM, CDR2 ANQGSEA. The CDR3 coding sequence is TGCAGCGCCCGCTCCTACAATGAGCAGTACTTC. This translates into CSARSYNEQYF.

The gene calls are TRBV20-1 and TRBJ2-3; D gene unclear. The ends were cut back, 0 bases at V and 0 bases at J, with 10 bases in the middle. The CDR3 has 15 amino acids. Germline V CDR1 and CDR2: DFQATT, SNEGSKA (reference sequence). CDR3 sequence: CSARDPWSSTDTQYF. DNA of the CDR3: TGCAGTGCTAGAGATCCGTGGAGTAGCACAGATACGCAGTATTTT.

This CDR3 reads CASGGRAGYNEQFF. DNA of the CDR3: TGTGCCAGCGGCGGGCGGGCGGGCTACAATGAGCAGTTCTTC. The chain joins TRBV5-5 to TRBJ2-1; a weak D match, TRBD2 (5 bases). The CDR3 is 14 amino acids. V was shortened by 7 bases and J by 3 bases, with 14 bases between the two germline ends. CDR1 and CDR2 (germline): SGHKS, YYEKEE (reference sequence).

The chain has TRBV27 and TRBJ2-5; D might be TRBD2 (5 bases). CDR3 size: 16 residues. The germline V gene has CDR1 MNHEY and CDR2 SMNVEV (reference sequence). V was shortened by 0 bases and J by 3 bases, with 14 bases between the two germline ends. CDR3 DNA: TGTGCCAGCAGTTTATCCCGAACTAGTCCGAAAGAGACCCAGTACTTC. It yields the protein CASSLSRTSPKETQYF.